One and the same sample provided the 11 T cell receptor beta chains below, sequenced in a study of shared clonotypes between healthy human individuals. Assay used: immunoSEQ multiplex PCR; TCRdb lists only in-frame clones, some missing. The table lists around 510,000 clones, around 81% of them singletons. Sequencing was performed on PBMCs. The receptors derive from a middle-aged woman in good health. Some clones in this sample may be carry-over from other donors' samples.

The J gene is TRBJ2-3, the V gene TRBV5-6; TRBD2 matches 9 bases. The CDR3 contains 17 residues. V dropped 2 bases and J dropped 3; count of bases not matched to a gene: 10. Germline-derived CDR1 and CDR2 are SGHDT and YYEEEE. CDR3 sequence: CASSLWVAGVKTDTQYF. CDR3 nucleotides: TGTGCCAGCAGCTTATGGGTAGCGGGAGTGAAAACAGATACGCAGTATTTT.

DNA for the CDR3: TGTGCCATCGCAGGAGATAACTATGGCTACACCTTC. This sequence encodes CAIAGDNYGYTF. The V gene is TRBV10-3, the J gene TRBJ1-2, with D uncertain. V was shortened by 8 bases and J by 1 base, with 8 bases between the two germline ends. Germline V gene data show CDR1 as ENHRY and CDR2 as SYGVKD. This CDR3 has 12 amino acids.

This clone was detected many times. The V gene is TRBV5-5, the J gene TRBJ2-7; TRBD1 matches at 9 bases. The CDR3 has 15 residues. With V trimmed by 2 bases and J by 4 bases, 7 bases remained unmatched. CDR1 and CDR2 (germline): SGHKS, YYEKEE (reference sequence). The CDR3 spells CASSFRRDREYEQYF. The CDR3 nucleotides are TGTGCCAGCAGCTTCCGTCGGGACAGGGAATACGAGCAGTACTTC.

CDR3 DNA: TGTGCCAGCAGTTACCCGGGAGGGGAGCAGTACTTC. This codes for CASSYPGGEQYF. V and J are TRBV6-5 and TRBJ2-7, with TRBD2 matching over 8 bases. Trimming at V came to 2 bases and at J to 7 bases, leaving 1 base not matched to a gene. Germline lookup yields CDR1 MNHEY and CDR2 SVGAGI. This CDR3 is 12 amino acids long.

The chain recombines TRBV5-8 with TRBJ2-7, with TRBD1 matching over 7 bases. Unmatched junction bases numbered 7, after V lost 9 bases and J lost 4 bases. The CDR3 length is 12 residues. CDR1 and CDR2 (germline): SGHTS, YDEGEE. The CDR3 coding sequence is TGTGCCACCCAAAGGGACAGTTACGAGCAGTACTTC. The encoded protein is CATQRDSYEQYF.

The V call is TRBV15, the J call TRBJ1-3, with D unclear. Trimming took off 0 bases at V and 0 bases at J, with 9 bases between the two ends. Looked up from germline, CDR1 is LNHNV and CDR2 is YYDKDF (reference sequence). CDR3 length: 16 residues. The CDR3 nucleotides read TGTGCCACCAGCAGAGATCCAATGATCTCTGGAAACACCATATATTTT. Translation: CATSRDPMISGNTIYF.

In DNA form, the CDR3 reads TGTGCCAGCAGTCCAACAGTCGGGGCGACGGGGGGTGGCTACACCTTC. This translates into CASSPTVGATGGGYTF. The chain joins TRBV2 to TRBJ1-2, with D maybe TRBD1 (5 bases). Trimming shortened V by 5 bases and J by 7 bases, and 23 bases separated the two germline ends. Per the germline V gene, CDR1 is SNHLY and CDR2 is FYNNEI. The CDR3 is 16 amino acids.

V and J are TRBV27 and TRBJ2-7; 7 nucleotides align to TRBD1. Germline values: CDR1 MNHEY, CDR2 SMNVEV (reference sequence). V was pared by 6 bases and J by 3 bases, with 8 bases of the junction left unmatched. The CDR3 extends over 14 amino acids. CDR3 amino acids: CASSYRGTDYEQYF. For the CDR3, the DNA is TGTGCCAGCAGCTACAGGGGTACCGACTACGAGCAGTACTTC.

V is TRBV19 and J is TRBJ1-5; D is unclear. CDR1 LNHDA and CDR2 SQIVND come from the germline V gene (reference sequence). The V end lost 7 bases, the J end lost 4 bases, and 17 bases lay between the germline ends. The CDR3 runs 15 residues. DNA for the CDR3: TGTGCCAGTAACATCGGCGCAGGTACGAATCAGCCCCAGCATTTT. Amino acids: CASNIGAGTNQPQHF.

J is TRBJ2-5 and V is TRBV9, with TRBD1 identical over 7 bases. CDR1 is SGDLS, CDR2 YYNGEE, per germline. This CDR3 is built from 14 residues. V lost 3 bases, J lost 2 bases, and 4 bases stayed unmatched. As DNA, the CDR3 is TGTGCCAGCAGCGCCTTGACAGGGCAAGAGACCCAGTACTTC. Translation gives CASSALTGQETQYF.

V usage is TRBV6-5 and J usage is TRBJ2-7, with 8 bases that match TRBD2. The V gene's germline CDR1 is MNHEY and CDR2 SVGAGI. The CDR3 covers 15 residues. V dropped 5 bases and J dropped 4; count of bases not matched to a gene: 10. The CDR3 is CASSLGWTSFYEQYF. The CDR3 coding sequence is TGTGCCAGCAGTCTGGGATGGACTAGCTTTTACGAGCAGTACTTC.